The 16 T cell receptor beta chains reported below all come from one sample, sequenced in a study of identical twins. TCRdb independently ran MiXCR on the 5' RACE reads; one entry per CDR3 protein. The repertoire holds 600,000 to 800,000 distinct CDR3 sequences, with about 20% as singletons. These data were also filed under a second study, of T cells expressing NK-cell markers.

Specimen: PBMCs. Receptors originate from a woman between 18 and 29 years old in good health.

In its sample, this clonotype was seen a few times. The chain links TRBV5-6 to TRBJ2-1, with 8 bases matching TRBD2. CDR3 size: 15 residues. Per the germline V gene, CDR1 is SGHDT and CDR2 is YYEEEE. Trimming removed 1 base from V and 8 bases from J; junction bases left unmatched: 8. This CDR3 is CASSLTSGNADEQFF. CDR3 in DNA: TGTGCCAGCAGCTTGACTAGCGGAAATGCGGATGAGCAGTTCTTC. The complete variable domain, with remaining parts taken from reference TRBV5-6 and TRBJ2-1, reads DAGVTQSPTHLIKTRGQQVTLRCSPKSGHDTVSWYQQALGQGPQFIFQYYEEEERQRGNFPDRFSGHQFPNYSSELNVNALLLGDSALYLCASSLTSGNADEQFFGPGTRLTVL.

This clonotype appeared a few times. The genes are TRBV12-3 or TRBV12-4 and TRBJ1-6; TRBD1 matches at 8 bases. The V and J ends lost 5 bases and 7 bases, in that order; junction bases with no gene match: 4. The CDR3 consists of 14 residues. CDR3 residues: CASSPTGGNSPLHF. The CDR3 coding sequence is TGTGCCAGCAGTCCAACAGGGGGGAATTCACCCCTCCACTTT.

The chain has TRBV27 and TRBJ2-7, with TRBD2 as a possible D gene (6 bases). The CDR3 is 14 residues long. V lost 8 bases, J lost 4 bases, and 18 bases lay in between. Germline V gene lookup returns CDR1 MNHEY and CDR2 SMNVEV (reference sequence). CDR3 sequence (DNA): TGTGCCAGCGGGAGGACCGACGGAAATTACGAGCAGTACTTC. This gives the protein CASGRTDGNYEQYF.

This clonotype has a count of ten or more. The CDR3: CASNPSPGVWAGELFF. CDR3 DNA: TGTGCCAGCAACCCTTCCCCGGGAGTTTGGGCCGGGGAGCTGTTTTTT. The chain has TRBV11-2 and TRBJ2-2, with TRBD2 as a possible D gene (6 bases). CDR1 and CDR2 (germline): SGHAT, FQNNGV. V was shortened by 7 bases and J by 6 bases, with 21 bases between the two germline ends. The CDR3 consists of 16 residues. Full variable domain (remainder filled in from reference TRBV11-2 and TRBJ2-2): EAGVAQSPRYKIIEKRQSVAFWCNPISGHATLYWYQQILGQGPKLLIQFQNNGVVDDSQLPKDRFSAERLKGVDSTLKIQPAKLEDSAVYLCASNPSPGVWAGELFFGEGSRLTVL.

This clonotype appeared a few times. The chain combines TRBV20-1 with TRBJ1-4; 9 nucleotides match TRBD1. This CDR3 is built from 15 residues. The junction had 15 bases not matched to a gene; V was cut back by 6 bases and J by 10 bases. Germline CDR1 DFQATT, CDR2 SNEGSKA (reference sequence). DNA of the CDR3: TGCAGTGCCCCCTGGACAGGGGCAAGAATTGGAAAACTGTTTTTT. Translation: CSAPWTGARIGKLFF.

The gene calls are TRBV7-2 and TRBJ2-4; D might be TRBD1 (6 bases). Trimming shortened V by 5 bases and J by 7 bases, and 18 bases separated the two germline ends. The CDR3 loop spans 15 amino acids. CDR1 and CDR2 from the germline V gene are SGHTA and FQGNSA. For the CDR3, the DNA is TGTGCCAGCAGCCGTGGCCGCAGGGGAAAGAACATTCAGTACTTC. It translates to CASSRGRRGKNIQYF.

This clonotype appeared a few times. V gene TRBV7-2 combines with J gene TRBJ2-4; D possibly uses TRBD1 or TRBD2 (5 bases each). This CDR3 has 15 residues. Germline V gene lookup returns CDR1 SGHTA and CDR2 FQGNSA. Trimming removed 5 bases at V and 3 bases at J, with 14 bases between. The CDR3 region has the DNA TGTGCCAGCAGCCCCCCCACAGGAGGCAAAAACATTCAGTACTTC. It yields the protein CASSPPTGGKNIQYF.

In this sample, this clonotype turned up many times. This chain connects TRBV27 to TRBJ1-6; D uncertain. The CDR3 spans 12 residues. The V gene lost 4 bases and the J gene lost 10 bases, with 8 bases spanning the gap. The germline V gene has CDR1 MNHEY and CDR2 SMNVEV (reference sequence). CDR3 residues: CASSSSGSPLHF. CDR3 coding DNA: TGTGCCAGCAGTTCGTCAGGATCACCCCTCCACTTT.

The rearrangement links TRBV20-1 to TRBJ2-2, with D perhaps matching TRBD2 (6 bases). Trimming pared 0 bases from V and 5 bases from J, leaving 13 bases between. Germline CDR1 is DFQATT and CDR2 is SNEGSKA (reference sequence). The CDR3 sequence is 15 residues long. CDR3 in amino acids: CSAREKGLVTGELFF. DNA of the CDR3: TGCAGTGCTAGAGAAAAGGGACTCGTAACCGGGGAGCTGTTTTTT.

V gene TRBV6-1 combines with J gene TRBJ2-5; a weak D match, TRBD2 (6 bases). Germline V gene sequence: CDR1 MNHNS, CDR2 SASEGT. Trimming removed 3 bases from V and 6 bases from J, with 11 bases in between. The CDR3 totals 13 residues. The CDR3 DNA reads as TGTGCCAGCAGTGACGCTAGCGTGAAGACCCAGTACTTC. Translating gives CASSDASVKTQYF.

The chain links TRBV6-1 to TRBJ1-4; no clear D. Trimming cost V 6 bases and J 6 bases, with 11 bases left between them. Germline CDR1 reads MNHNS; CDR2 reads SASEGT. CDR3 length equals 13 residues. In DNA form, the CDR3 reads TGTGCCAGCAGAGATAGTCGGGATGAAAAACTGTTTTTT. As protein: CASRDSRDEKLFF.

This clonotype was observed a few times. The chain links TRBV4-1 to TRBJ1-2; D uncertain. Trimming removed 2 bases from V and 4 bases from J, with 8 bases in between. Germline loops: CDR1 MGHRA, CDR2 YSYEKL. The CDR3 totals 13 residues. The CDR3 protein is CASSQTTGYGYTF. CDR3 in DNA: TGCGCCAGCAGCCAAACGACGGGCTATGGCTACACCTTC.

This clonotype was found a few times. The rearrangement joins TRBV7-8 to TRBJ1-1; unclear D gene. The CDR3 runs 12 residues. Germline CDR1 and CDR2: SGHVS and FQNEAQ. Between the trimmed V and J ends, which lost 7 bases and 3 bases, there was a span of 9 bases. The CDR3 nucleotides are TGTGCCAGCACCAGGAGGGACACTGAAGCTTTCTTT. This gives the protein CASTRRDTEAFF.

The chain has TRBV9 and TRBJ2-3; 8 positions match TRBD2. The V gene end was trimmed by 6 bases and the J gene end by 0 bases; junction bases not matched to a gene: 6. The CDR3 is 15 residues long. The germline gives CDR1 SGDLS, CDR2 YYNGEE. The CDR3 DNA follows: TGTGCCAGCACGAGGAGCGGGAGCAGCACAGATACGCAGTATTTT. The encoded protein is CASTRSGSSTDTQYF.

This clonotype occurred once. The conserved phenylalanine or tryptophan normally closing the CDR3 is absent here, so this likely arose from a read error. V and J are TRBV2 and TRBJ2-5, with TRBD1 as a possible D gene (5 bases). The CDR3 is 12 amino acids. V was clipped by 5 bases and J by 2 bases, with 6 bases between them. Germline loops: CDR1 SNHLY, CDR2 FYNNEI. In DNA form, the CDR3 reads TGTGCCAGCAGTCCAGGGCAAGAGACCCAGTACTGC. It yields the protein CASSPGQETQYC.

In this sample, this clonotype turned up a few times. V is TRBV7-9 and J is TRBJ2-1, with TRBD1 as a possible D gene (6 bases). This CDR3 has 17 residues. Germline V gene lookup returns CDR1 SEHNR and CDR2 FQNEAQ (reference sequence). V lost 3 bases and J 0 bases, leaving 15 bases between the germline ends. The CDR3 loop is CASSFTHGGFSYNEQFF. The DNA of the CDR3 is TGTGCCAGCAGCTTCACCCATGGGGGCTTCTCCTACAATGAGCAGTTCTTC.